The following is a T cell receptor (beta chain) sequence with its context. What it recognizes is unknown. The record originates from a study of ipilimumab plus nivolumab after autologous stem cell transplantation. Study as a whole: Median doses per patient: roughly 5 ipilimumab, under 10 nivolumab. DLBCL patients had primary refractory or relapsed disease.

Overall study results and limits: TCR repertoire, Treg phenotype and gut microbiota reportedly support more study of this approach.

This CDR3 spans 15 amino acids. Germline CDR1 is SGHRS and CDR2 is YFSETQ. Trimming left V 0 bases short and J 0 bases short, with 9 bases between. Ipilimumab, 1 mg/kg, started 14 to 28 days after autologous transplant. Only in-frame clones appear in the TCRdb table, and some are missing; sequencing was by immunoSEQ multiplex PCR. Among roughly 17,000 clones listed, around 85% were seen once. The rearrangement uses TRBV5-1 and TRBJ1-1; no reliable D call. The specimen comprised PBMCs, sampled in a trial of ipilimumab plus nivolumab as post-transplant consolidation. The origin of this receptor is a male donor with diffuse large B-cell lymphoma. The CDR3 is CASSLATAMNTEAFF. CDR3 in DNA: TGCGCCAGCAGCTTGGCCACAGCGATGAACACTGAAGCTTTCTTT.